The rows below give T cell receptor beta chains drawn from one sample of a study of beta chain features in type 1 diabetes. TCRdb's copy holds only in-frame clones and misses some; the assay was immunoSEQ multiplex PCR. The sample lists around 300,000 clones; approximately 15% were seen once. Material: naive CD4+ T cells from blood. All receptors derive from a man in his late teens or twenties with type 1 diabetes. The CDR3 runs from the conserved cysteine through the conserved F or W. D genes are given only for firm matches. A row's size may be missing; if present it is once, few, many or a size class.

V	J	D	size	DNA	CDR3
TRBV2	TRBJ2-7	TRBD1	few	TGTGCCAGCGGAACGACTGGACAGGGTTCCCCCGAGCAGTACTTC	CASGTTGQGSPEQYF
TRBV30	TRBJ2-5	NA	NA	TGTGCCTGGAATCTCGGGGGAGAGACCCAGTACTTC	CAWNLGGETQYF
TRBV7-2	TRBJ2-5	TRBD1	few	TGTGCCAGCAGCTCGACCCGGCGGGACAGGGGAGAGACCCAGTACTTC	CASSSTRRDRGETQYF
TRBV4-2	TRBJ2-1	NA	few	TGTGCCAGCAGCCAAGAGCCTTTTCGGGGGGCAGACTACAATGAGCAGTTCTTC	CASSQEPFRGADYNEQFF
TRBV18	TRBJ2-3	NA	few	TGTGCCAGCTCACCACCTAGTCGGACAGATACGCAGTATTTT	CASSPPSRTDTQYF
TRBV4-3	TRBJ1-2	NA	few	TGCGCCAGCAGCCAAGGTGTCAGGCGTACTAACTATGGCTACACCTTC	CASSQGVRRTNYGYTF
TRBV15	TRBJ2-5	NA	NA	TGTGCCACCAGCAGCTACCCCCGGTCGGAGACCCAGTACTTC	CATSSYPRSETQYF
TRBV15	TRBJ2-2	NA	NA	TGTGCCACCAGCATGCAGGGGAACACCGGGGAGCTGTTTTTT	CATSMQGNTGELFF
TRBV9	TRBJ2-1	TRBD2	few	TGTGCCAGCAGCGGGGGGGGAGCACGTGAGCAGTTCTTC	CASSGGGAREQFF
TRBV6-5	TRBJ1-2	TRBD1	NA	TGTGCCAGCAGTCCCCGGACAGGGAAAGATGGCTACACCTTC	CASSPRTGKDGYTF
TRBV6-5	TRBJ2-7	TRBD1	few	TGTGCCAGCAGTTACTCCTCCGGGACAGCCTACGAGCAGTACTTC	CASSYSSGTAYEQYF
TRBV30	TRBJ1-4	NA	many	TGTGCCTGGAGTGCCGGCGGACGGGGTGGATTT	CAWSAGGRGGF
TRBV2	TRBJ2-7	NA	NA	TGTGCCAGCAGTGACGTACCCACTGGGCAGTACTTC	CASSDVPTGQYF
TRBV28	TRBJ2-3	NA	few	TGTGCCAGCAGTGGCTATACGCAGTATTTT	CASSGYTQYF
TRBV4-3	TRBJ2-7	NA	NA	TGCGCCAGCAGCCAAGCACAATGGCTCGAGCAGTACTTC	CASSQAQWLEQYF
TRBV5-1	TRBJ2-7	TRBD2	NA	TGCGCCAGCAGCTTGGATGGACTAGGCGTCGGCGAGCAGTACTTC	CASSLDGLGVGEQYF
TRBV28	TRBJ2-3	TRBD1	few	TGTGCCAGCAGGCCGGGGGACAGGGCAGATACGCAGTATTTT	CASRPGDRADTQYF
TRBV29-1	TRBJ2-7	TRBD1	few	TGCAGCGTTGGGACAGGGGAGCAGTACGAGCAGTACTTC	CSVGTGEQYEQYF
TRBV6-1	TRBJ2-7	TRBD2	NA	TGTGCCACCGGGACTAGCGGGTACGCCTACGAGCAGTACTTC	CATGTSGYAYEQYF
TRBV2	TRBJ1-6	NA	NA	TGTGCCAGCAGTGTAGAGTCACCCCTCCACTTT	CASSVESPLHF
TRBV18	TRBJ1-2	NA	NA	TGTGCCAGCTCACTGCGAGGAGGGGACTATGGCTACACCTTC	CASSLRGGDYGYTF